The count of the clone carrying this T cell receptor beta chain is one. Its antigen is not identified. PCR employed 60 Vbeta and 13 Jbeta primers. Sequenced by immunoSEQ multiplex PCR; TCRdb stores in-frame clones only, minus some. The sample includes about 190,000 clones, over 60% of them seen just once. The data were taken from a study of cytomegalovirus exposure and HLA in healthy donors. Study findings and constraints: Accurate predictions that matched the HLA-A and HLA-B alleles of most subjects were reportedly made from TCR beta sequences. Researchers reported that a few CMV-associated chains were confirmed in vitro as CMV antigen-specific. Most TCR sequences were rare, but some public TCRs occurred in many donors. Highly shared variants forming one cluster were likely a sequencing artifact.

Unmatched junction bases numbered 8, after V lost 9 bases and J lost 4 bases. Germline loops: CDR1 LNHDA, CDR2 SQIVND (reference sequence). The CDR3 totals 14 residues. The sequenced sample consisted of PBMCs. This chain uses TRBV19 with TRBJ1-5; TRBD1 matches at 8 bases. This sequence was found in a man younger than 40 in good health and CMV-seropositive. CDR3 in amino acids: CAREDRALNQPQHF. The CDR3 nucleotides read TGTGCCAGAGAGGACAGGGCTCTAAATCAGCCCCAGCATTTT.